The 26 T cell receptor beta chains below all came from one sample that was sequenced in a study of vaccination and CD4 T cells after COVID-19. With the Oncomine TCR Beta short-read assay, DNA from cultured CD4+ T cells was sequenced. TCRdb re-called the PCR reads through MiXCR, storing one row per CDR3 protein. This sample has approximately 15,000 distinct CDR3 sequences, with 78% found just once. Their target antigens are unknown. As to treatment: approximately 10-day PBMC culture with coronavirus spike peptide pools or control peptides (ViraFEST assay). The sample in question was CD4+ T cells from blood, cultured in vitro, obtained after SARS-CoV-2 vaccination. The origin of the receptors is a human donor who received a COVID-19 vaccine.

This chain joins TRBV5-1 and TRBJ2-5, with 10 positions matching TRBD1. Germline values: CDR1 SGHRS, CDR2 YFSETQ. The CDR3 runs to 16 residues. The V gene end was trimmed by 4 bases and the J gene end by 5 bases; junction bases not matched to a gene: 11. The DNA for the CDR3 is TGCGCCAGCAGCACCGGGACAGGGGACGGTCAGGAGACCCAGTACTTC. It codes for CASSTGTGDGQETQYF.

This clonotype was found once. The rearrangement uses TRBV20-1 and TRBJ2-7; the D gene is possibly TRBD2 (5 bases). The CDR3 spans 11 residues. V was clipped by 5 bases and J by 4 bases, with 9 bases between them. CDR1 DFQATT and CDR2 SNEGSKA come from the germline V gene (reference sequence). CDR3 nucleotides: TGCAGTGCTGGCGGGTCTTACGAGCAGTACTTC. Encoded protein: CSAGGSYEQYF.

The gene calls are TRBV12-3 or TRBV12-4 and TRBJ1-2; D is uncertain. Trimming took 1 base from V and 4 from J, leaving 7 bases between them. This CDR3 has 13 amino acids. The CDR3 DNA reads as TGTGCCAGCAGTTTAGAACAGCTCTATGGCTACACCTTC. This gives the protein CASSLEQLYGYTF.

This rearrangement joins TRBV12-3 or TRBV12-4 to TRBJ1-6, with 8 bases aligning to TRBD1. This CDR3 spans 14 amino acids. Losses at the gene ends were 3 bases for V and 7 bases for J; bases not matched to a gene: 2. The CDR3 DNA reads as TGTGCCAGCAGTTTTAGGACAGGGAATTCACCCCTCCACTTT. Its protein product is CASSFRTGNSPLHF.

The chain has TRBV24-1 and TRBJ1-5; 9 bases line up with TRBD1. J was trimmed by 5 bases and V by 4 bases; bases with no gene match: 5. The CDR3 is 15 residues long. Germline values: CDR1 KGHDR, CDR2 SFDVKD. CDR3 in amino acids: CATSDPQGADQPQHF. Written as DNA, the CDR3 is TGTGCCACCAGTGACCCACAGGGGGCCGATCAGCCCCAGCATTTT.

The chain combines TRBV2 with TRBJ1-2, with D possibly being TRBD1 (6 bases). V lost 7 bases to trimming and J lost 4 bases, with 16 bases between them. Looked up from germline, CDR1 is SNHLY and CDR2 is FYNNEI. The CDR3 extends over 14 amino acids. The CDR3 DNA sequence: TGTGCCAGCAACCGGGCGGGGGCCTTCTATGGCTACACCTTC. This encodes CASNRAGAFYGYTF.

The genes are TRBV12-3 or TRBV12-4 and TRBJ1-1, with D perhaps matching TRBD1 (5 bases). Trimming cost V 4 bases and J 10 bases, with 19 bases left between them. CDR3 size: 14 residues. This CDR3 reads CASSWGNREGLAFF. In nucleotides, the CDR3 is TGTGCCAGCAGTTGGGGCAATAGAGAAGGGTTAGCTTTCTTT.

DNA of the CDR3: TGTGCCAGCAGTTACGCAAGCGGGGCGTCCCCCTACGAGCAGTACTTC. Its protein product is CASSYASGASPYEQYF. The chain carries TRBV6-5 and TRBJ2-7; TRBD2 matches at 7 bases. The CDR3 has 16 amino acids. With V trimmed by 2 bases and J by 2 bases, 9 bases remained unmatched. Germline loops: CDR1 MNHEY, CDR2 SVGAGI.

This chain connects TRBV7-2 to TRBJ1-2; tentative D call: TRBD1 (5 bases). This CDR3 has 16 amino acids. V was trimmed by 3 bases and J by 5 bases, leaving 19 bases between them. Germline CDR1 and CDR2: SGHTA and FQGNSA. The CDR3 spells CASSLLYGREAYGYTF. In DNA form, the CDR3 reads TGTGCCAGCAGCTTGTTATACGGCAGGGAGGCATATGGCTACACCTTC.

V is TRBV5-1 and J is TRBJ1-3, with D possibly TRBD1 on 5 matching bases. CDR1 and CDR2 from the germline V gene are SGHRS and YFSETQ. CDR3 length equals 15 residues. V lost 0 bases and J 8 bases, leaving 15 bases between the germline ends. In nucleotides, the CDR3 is TGCGCCAGCAGCTTGGCCGGCCAGGGTGTAGACACCATATATTTT. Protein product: CASSLAGQGVDTIYF.

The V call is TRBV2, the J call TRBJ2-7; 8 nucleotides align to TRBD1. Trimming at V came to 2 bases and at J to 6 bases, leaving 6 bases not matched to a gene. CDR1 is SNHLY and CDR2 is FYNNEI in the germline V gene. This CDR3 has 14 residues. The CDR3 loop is CASSESDREGEQYF. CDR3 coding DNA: TGTGCCAGCAGTGAATCGGACAGGGAAGGCGAGCAGTACTTC.

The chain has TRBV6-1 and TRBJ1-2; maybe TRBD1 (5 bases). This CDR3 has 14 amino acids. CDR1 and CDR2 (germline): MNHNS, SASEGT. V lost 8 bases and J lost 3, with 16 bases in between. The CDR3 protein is CASGLRAGYYGYTF. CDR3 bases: TGTGCCAGCGGGCTGCGAGCAGGGTACTATGGCTACACCTTC.

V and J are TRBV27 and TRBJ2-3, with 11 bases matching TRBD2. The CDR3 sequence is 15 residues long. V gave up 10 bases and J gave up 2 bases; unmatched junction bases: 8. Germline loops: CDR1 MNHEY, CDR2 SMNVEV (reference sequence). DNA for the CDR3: TGTGCCACTAGCGGGGGGCCACCTTACACAGATACGCAGTATTTT. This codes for CATSGGPPYTDTQYF.

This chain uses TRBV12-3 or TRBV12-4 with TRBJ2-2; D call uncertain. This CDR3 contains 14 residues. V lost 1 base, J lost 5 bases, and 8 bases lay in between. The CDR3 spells CASSLGWGTGELFF. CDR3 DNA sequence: TGTGCCAGCAGTTTAGGCTGGGGAACCGGGGAGCTGTTTTTT.

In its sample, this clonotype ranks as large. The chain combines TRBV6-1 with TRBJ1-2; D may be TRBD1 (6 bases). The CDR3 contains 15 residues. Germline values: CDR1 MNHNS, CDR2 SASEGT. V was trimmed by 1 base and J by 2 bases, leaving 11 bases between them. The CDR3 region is CASSEGGARNYGYTF. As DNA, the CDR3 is TGTGCCAGCAGTGAAGGGGGGGCTAGAAACTATGGCTACACCTTC.

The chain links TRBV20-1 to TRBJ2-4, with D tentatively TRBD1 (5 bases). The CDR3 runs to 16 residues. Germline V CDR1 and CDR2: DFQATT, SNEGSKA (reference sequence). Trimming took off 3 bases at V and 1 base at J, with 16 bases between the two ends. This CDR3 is CSASPSRAEAKNIQYF. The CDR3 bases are TGCAGTGCTAGCCCCTCCAGGGCAGAGGCCAAAAACATTCAGTACTTC.

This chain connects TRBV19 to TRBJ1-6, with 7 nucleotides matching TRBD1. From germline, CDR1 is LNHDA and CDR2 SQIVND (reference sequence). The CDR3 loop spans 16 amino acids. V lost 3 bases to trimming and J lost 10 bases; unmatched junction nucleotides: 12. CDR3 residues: CASSIARTGRDSPLHF. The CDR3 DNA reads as TGTGCCAGTAGTATCGCCCGGACAGGAAGAGACTCACCCCTCCACTTT.

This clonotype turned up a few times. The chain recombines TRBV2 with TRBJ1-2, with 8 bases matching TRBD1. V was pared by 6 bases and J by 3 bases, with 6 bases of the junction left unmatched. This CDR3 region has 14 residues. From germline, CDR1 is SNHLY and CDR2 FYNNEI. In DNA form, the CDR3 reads TGTGCCAGCAGCACAGGGGGGCGGTACTATGGCTACACCTTC. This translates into CASSTGGRYYGYTF. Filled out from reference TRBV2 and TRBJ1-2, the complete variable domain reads EPEVTQTPSHQVTQMGQEVILRCVPISNHLYFYWYRQILGQKVEFLVSFYNNEISEKSEIFDDQFSVERPDGSNFTLKIRSTKLEDSAMYFCASSTGGRYYGYTFGSGTRLTVV.

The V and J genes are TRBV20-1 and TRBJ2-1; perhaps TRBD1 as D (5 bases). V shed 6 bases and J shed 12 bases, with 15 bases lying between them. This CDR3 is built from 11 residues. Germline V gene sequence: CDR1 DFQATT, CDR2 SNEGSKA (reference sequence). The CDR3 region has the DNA TGCAGTGCCAGATCCAGGGAAATGCAGTTCTTC. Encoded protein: CSARSREMQFF.

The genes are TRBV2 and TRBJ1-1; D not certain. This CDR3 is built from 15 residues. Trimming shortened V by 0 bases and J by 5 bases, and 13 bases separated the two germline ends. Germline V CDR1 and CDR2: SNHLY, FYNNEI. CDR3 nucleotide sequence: TGTGCCAGCAGTGAAGCGGAGGGAACTGGGACTGAAGCTTTCTTT. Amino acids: CASSEAEGTGTEAFF.

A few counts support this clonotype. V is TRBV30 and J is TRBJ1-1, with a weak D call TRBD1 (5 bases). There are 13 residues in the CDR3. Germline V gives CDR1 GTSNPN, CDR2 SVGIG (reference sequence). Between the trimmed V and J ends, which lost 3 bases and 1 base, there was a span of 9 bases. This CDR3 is CAWSYQGNTEAFF. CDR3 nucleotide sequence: TGTGCCTGGAGCTACCAGGGGAACACTGAAGCTTTCTTT.

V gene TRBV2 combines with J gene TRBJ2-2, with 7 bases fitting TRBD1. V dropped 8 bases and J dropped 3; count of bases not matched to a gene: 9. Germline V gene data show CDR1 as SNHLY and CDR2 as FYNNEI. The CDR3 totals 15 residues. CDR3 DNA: TGTGCCAGCTCGAAGACAGGGAAGGACACCGGGGAGCTGTTTTTT. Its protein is CASSKTGKDTGELFF.

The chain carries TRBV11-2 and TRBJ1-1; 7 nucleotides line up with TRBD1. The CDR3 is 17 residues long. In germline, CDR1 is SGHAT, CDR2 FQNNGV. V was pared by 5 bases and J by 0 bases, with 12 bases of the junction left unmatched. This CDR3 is CASSNNRDRKMNTEAFF. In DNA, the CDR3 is TGTGCCAGCAGCAATAACCGGGACAGAAAGATGAACACTGAAGCTTTCTTT.

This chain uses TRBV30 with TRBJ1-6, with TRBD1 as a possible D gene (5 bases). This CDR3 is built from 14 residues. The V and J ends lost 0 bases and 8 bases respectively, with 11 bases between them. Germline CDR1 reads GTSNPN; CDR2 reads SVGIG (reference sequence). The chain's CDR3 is CAWSVRAGDSPLHF. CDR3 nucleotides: TGTGCCTGGAGTGTCAGGGCGGGGGATTCACCCCTCCACTTT. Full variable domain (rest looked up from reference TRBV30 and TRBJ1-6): SQTIHQWPATLVQPVGSPLSLECTVEGTSNPNLYWYRQAAGRGLQLLFYSVGIGQISSEVPQNLSASRPQDRQFILSSKKLLLSDSGFYLCAWSVRAGDSPLHFGNGTRLTVT.

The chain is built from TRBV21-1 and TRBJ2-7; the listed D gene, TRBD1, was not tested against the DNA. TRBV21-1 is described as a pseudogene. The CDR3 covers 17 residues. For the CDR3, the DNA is TGTGCCAGCAGCAAAGGGGACGGCAGCCTATTACCCTACGAGCAGTACTTC. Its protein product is CASSKGDGSLLPYEQYF.

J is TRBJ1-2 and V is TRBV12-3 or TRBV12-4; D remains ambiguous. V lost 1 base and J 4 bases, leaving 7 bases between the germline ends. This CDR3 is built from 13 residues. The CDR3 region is CASSLVSTYGYTF. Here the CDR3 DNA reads TGTGCCAGCAGTTTAGTATCGACCTATGGCTACACCTTC.